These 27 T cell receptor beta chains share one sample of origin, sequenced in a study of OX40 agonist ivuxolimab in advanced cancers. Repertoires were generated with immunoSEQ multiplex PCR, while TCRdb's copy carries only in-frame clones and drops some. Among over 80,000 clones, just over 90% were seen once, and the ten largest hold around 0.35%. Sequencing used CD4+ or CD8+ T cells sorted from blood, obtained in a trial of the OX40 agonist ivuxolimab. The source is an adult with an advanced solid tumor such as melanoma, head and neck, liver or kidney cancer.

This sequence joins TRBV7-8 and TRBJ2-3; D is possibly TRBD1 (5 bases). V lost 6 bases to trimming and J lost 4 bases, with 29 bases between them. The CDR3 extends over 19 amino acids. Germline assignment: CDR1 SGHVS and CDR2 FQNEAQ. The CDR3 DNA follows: TGTGCCAGCAGACGAAGACGGATGTGGGCGCAGGGCTCAGCAGATACGCAGTATTTT. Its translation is CASRRRRMWAQGSADTQYF.

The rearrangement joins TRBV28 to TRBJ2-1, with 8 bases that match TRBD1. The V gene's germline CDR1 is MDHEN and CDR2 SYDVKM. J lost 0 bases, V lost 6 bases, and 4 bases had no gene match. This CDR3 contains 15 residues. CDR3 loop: CASSPTGGSYNEQFF. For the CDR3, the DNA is TGTGCCAGCAGCCCAACAGGGGGCTCCTACAATGAGCAGTTCTTC.

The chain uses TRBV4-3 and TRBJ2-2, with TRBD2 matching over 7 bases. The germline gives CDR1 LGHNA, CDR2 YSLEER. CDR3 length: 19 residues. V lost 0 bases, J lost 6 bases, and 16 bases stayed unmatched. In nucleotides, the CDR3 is TGCGCCAGCAGCCAAGAACCCGCCACTAGCGCTACGGTGGCCGGGGAGCTGTTTTTT. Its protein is CASSQEPATSATVAGELFF.

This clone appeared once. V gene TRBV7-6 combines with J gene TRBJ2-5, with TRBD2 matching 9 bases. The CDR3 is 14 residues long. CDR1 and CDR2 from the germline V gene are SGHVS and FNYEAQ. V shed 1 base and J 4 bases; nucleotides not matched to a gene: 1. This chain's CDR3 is CASSLELAGETQYF. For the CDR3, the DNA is TGTGCCAGCAGCTTAGAACTAGCGGGAGAGACCCAGTACTTC. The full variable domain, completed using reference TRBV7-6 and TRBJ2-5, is GAGVSQSPRYKVTKRGQDVALRCDPISGHVSLYWYRQALGQGPEFLTYFNYEAQQDKSGLPNDRFSAERPEGSISTLTIQRTEQRDSAMYRCASSLELAGETQYFGPGTRLLVL.

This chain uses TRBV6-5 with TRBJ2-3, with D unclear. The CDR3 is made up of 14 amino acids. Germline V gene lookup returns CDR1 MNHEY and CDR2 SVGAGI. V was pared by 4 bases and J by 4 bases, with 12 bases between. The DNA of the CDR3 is TGTGCCAGCAGTTTATGGCGGAGCGCAGATACGCAGTATTTT. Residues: CASSLWRSADTQYF.

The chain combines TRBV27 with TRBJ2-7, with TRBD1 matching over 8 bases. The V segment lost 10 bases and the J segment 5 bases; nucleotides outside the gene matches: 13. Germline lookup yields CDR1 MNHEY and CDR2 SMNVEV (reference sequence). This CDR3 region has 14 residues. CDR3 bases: TGTGCCACCTCCGGGACAGGAGGTCCCCACGAGCAGTACTTC. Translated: CATSGTGGPHEQYF.

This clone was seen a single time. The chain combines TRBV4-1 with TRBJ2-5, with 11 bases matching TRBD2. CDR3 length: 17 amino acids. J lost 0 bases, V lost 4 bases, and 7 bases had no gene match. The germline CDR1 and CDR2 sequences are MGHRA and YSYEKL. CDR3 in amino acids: CASSRQTSGINQETQYF. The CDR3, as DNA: TGCGCCAGCAGCCGCCAGACTAGCGGGATAAACCAAGAGACCCAGTACTTC.

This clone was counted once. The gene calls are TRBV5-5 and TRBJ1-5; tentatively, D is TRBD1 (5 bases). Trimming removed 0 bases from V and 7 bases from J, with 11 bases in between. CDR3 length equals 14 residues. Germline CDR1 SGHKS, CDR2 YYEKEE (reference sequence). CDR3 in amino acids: CASSLERGRQPQHF. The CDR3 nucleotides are TGTGCCAGCAGCTTGGAGAGGGGCCGCCAGCCCCAGCATTTT.

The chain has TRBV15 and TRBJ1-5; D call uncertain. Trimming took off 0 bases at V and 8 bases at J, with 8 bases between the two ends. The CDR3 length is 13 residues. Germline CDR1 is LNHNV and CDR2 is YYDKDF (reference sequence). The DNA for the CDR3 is TGTGCCACCAGCAGAGATCAGAATGAGCCCCAGCATTTT. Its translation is CATSRDQNEPQHF.

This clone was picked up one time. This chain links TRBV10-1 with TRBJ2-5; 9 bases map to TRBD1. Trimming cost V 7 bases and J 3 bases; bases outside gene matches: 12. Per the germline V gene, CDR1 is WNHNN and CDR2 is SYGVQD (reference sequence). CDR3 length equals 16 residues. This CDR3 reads CASMNRGHRPEETQYF. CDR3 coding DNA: TGCGCCAGCATGAACAGGGGGCATAGACCCGAAGAGACCCAGTACTTC.

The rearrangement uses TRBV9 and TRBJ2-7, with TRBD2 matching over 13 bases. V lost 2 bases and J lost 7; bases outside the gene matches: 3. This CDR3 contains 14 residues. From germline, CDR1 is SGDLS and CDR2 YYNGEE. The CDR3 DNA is TGTGCCAGCAGCGTGGGACTAGCGGGGCGGGAGCAGTACTTC. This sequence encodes CASSVGLAGREQYF.

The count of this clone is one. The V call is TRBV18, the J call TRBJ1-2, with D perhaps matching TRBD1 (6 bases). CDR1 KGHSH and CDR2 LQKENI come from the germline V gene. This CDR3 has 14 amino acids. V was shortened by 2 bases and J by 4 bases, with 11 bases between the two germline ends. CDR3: CASSPSRDIYGYTF. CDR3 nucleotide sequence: TGTGCCAGCTCACCAAGCCGGGACATCTATGGCTACACCTTC.

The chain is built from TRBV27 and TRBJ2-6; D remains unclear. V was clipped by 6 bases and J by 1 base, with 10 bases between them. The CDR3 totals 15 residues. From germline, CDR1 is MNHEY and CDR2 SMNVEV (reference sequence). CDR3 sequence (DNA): TGTGCCAGCAGAGCGATGGGATCTGGGGCCAACGTCCTGACTTTC. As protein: CASRAMGSGANVLTF.

The CDR3 DNA is TGTGCCAGCAGCTTAGCAGGTCGGCAGTTCTTC. It codes for CASSLAGRQFF. The chain joins TRBV7-2 to TRBJ2-1; D is undetermined. The CDR3 sequence is 11 residues long. V was cut by 0 bases and J by 12 bases, with 6 bases left in between. Germline CDR1 is SGHTA and CDR2 is FQGNSA. The whole variable domain, filled in from reference TRBV7-2 and TRBJ2-1, reads GAGVSQSPSNKVTEKGKDVELRCDPISGHTALYWYRQSLGQGLEFLIYFQGNSAPDKSGLPSDRFSAERTGGSVSTLTIQRTQQEDSAVYLCASSLAGRQFFGPGTRLTVL.

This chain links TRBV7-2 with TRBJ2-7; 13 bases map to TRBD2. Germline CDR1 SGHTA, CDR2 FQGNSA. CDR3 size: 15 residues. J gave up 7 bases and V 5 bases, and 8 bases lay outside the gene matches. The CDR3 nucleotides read TGTGCCAGCAGCGTAAGGACTAGCGGGAGTCTGGAGCAGTACTTC. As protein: CASSVRTSGSLEQYF. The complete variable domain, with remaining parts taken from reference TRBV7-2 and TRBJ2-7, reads GAGVSQSPSNKVTEKGKDVELRCDPISGHTALYWYRQSLGQGLEFLIYFQGNSAPDKSGLPSDRFSAERTGGSVSTLTIQRTQQEDSAVYLCASSVRTSGSLEQYFGPGTRLTVT.

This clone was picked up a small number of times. The CDR3 is CASSLFGEKLFF. The CDR3 bases are TGTGCCAGCAGCTTATTTGGGGAAAAACTGTTTTTT. The chain couples TRBV7-2 to TRBJ1-4; D gene ambiguous. Germline CDR1 is SGHTA and CDR2 is FQGNSA. Trimming removed 2 bases from V and 8 bases from J, with 6 bases in between. The CDR3 loop spans 12 amino acids. Looking up the rest from reference TRBV7-2 and TRBJ1-4 gives the full variable domain: GAGVSQSPSNKVTEKGKDVELRCDPISGHTALYWYRQSLGQGLEFLIYFQGNSAPDKSGLPSDRFSAERTGGSVSTLTIQRTQQEDSAVYLCASSLFGEKLFFGSGTQLSVL.

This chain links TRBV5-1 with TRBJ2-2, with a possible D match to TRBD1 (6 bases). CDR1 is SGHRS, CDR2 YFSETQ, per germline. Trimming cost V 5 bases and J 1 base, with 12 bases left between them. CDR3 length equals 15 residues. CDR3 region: CASSMARGNTGELFF. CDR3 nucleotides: TGCGCCAGCAGTATGGCCAGGGGGAACACCGGGGAGCTGTTTTTT.

CDR3 protein: CATGTLSSYNSPLHF. In nucleotides, the CDR3 is TGTGCCACCGGGACCTTGAGCTCCTATAATTCACCCCTCCACTTT. The chain combines TRBV10-3 with TRBJ1-6; a possible D gene is TRBD1 (5 bases). The V gene lost 10 bases and the J gene lost 0 bases, with 13 bases spanning the gap. Germline loops: CDR1 ENHRY, CDR2 SYGVKD. The CDR3 has 15 amino acids.

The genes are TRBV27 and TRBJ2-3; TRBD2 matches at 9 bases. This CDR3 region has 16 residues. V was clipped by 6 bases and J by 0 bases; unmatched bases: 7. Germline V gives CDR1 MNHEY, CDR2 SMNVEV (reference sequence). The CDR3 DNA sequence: TGTGCCAGCAGCCTTAGGGGACTAGCAAGCACAGATACGCAGTATTTT. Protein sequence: CASSLRGLASTDTQYF.

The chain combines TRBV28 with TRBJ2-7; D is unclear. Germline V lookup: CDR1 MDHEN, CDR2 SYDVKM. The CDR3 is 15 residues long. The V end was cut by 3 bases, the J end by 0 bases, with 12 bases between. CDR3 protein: CASSFIHTSSYEQYF. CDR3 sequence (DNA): TGTGCCAGCAGTTTCATCCACACGAGCTCCTACGAGCAGTACTTC.

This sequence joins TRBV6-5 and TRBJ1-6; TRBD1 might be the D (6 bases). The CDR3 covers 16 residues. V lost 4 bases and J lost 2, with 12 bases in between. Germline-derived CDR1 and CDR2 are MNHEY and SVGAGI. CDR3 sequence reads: CASSSRGMTYNSPLHF. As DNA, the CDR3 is TGTGCCAGCAGTTCCAGGGGCATGACCTATAATTCACCCCTCCACTTT.

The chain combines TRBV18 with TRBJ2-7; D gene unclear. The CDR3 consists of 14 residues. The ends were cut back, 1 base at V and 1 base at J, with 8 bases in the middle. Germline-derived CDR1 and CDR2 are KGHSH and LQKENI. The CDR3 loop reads CASSPRAESYEQYF. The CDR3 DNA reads TGTGCCAGCTCACCACGGGCCGAATCCTACGAGCAGTACTTC.

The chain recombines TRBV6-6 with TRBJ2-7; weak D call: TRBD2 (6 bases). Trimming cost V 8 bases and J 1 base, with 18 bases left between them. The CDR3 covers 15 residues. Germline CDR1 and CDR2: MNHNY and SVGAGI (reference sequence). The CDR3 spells CASWGGVGQSYEQYF. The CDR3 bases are TGTGCCAGCTGGGGCGGGGTAGGGCAGTCCTACGAGCAGTACTTC.

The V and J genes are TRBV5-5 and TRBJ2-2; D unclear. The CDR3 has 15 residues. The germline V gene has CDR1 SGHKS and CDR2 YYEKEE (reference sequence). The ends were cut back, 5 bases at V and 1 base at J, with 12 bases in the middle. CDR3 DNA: TGTGCCAGCAGAGTGGGCAGAGTGAACACCGGGGAGCTGTTTTTT. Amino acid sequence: CASRVGRVNTGELFF.

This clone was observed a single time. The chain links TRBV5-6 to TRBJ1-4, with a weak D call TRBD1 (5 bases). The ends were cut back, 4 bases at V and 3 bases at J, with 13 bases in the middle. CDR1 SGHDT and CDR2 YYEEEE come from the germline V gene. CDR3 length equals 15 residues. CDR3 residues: CASSTQGGPNEKLFF. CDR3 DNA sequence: TGTGCCAGCAGCACGCAGGGAGGCCCTAATGAAAAACTGTTTTTT.

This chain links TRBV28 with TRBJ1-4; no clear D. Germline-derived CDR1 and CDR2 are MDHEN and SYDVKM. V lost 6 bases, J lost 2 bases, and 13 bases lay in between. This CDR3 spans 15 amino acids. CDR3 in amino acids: CASSPEYTTNEKLFF. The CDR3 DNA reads TGTGCCAGCAGCCCGGAGTATACGACTAATGAAAAACTGTTTTTT.

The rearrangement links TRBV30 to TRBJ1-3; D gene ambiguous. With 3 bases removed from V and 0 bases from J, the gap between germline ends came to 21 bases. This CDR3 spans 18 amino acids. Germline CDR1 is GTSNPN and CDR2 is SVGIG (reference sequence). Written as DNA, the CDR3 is TGTGCCTGGAGAGAGCGTAGTGCGGCCTACAGCTCTGGAAACACCATATATTTT. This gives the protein CAWRERSAAYSSGNTIYF.